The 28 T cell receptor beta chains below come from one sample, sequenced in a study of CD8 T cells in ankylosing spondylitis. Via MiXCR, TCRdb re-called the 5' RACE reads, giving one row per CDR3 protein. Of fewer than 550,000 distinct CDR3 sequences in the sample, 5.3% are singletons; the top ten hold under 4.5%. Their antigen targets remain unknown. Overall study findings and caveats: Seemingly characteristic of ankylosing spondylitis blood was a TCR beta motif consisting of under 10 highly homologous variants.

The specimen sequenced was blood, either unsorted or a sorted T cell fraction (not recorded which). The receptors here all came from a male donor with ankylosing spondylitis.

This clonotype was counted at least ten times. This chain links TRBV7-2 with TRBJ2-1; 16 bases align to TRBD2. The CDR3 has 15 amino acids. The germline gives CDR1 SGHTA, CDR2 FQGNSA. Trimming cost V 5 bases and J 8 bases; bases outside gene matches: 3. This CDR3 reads CASSPGLAGGYEQFF. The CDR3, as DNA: TGTGCCAGCAGCCCGGGACTAGCGGGAGGGTATGAGCAGTTCTTC.

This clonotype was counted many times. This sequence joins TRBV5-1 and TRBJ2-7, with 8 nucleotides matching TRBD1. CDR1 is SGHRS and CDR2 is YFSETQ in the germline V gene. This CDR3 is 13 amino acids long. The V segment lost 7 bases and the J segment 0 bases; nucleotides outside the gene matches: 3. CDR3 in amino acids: CASRQGLSYEQYF. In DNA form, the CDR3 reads TGCGCCAGCCGACAGGGGCTCTCCTACGAGCAGTACTTC. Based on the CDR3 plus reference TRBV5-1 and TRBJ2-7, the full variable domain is KAGVTQTPRYLIKTRGQQVTLSCSPISGHRSVSWYQQTPGQGLQFLFEYFSETQRNKGNFPGRFSGRQFSNSRSEMNVSTLELGDSALYLCASRQGLSYEQYFGPGTRLTVT.

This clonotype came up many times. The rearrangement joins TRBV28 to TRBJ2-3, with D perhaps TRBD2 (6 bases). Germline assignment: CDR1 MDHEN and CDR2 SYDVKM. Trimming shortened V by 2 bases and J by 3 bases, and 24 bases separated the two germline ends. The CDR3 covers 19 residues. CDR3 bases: TGTGCCAGCAGTTTAGGGGACTGGACCCTACGGGTTTCGACAGATACGCAGTATTTT. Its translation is CASSLGDWTLRVSTDTQYF.

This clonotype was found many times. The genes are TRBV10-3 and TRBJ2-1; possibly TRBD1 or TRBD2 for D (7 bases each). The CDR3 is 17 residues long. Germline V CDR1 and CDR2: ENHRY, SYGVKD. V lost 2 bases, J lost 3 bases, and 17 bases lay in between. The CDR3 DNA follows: TGTGCCATCAGTGAGCCATCAGGGGGGACTAACTACAATGAGCAGTTCTTC. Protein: CAISEPSGGTNYNEQFF.

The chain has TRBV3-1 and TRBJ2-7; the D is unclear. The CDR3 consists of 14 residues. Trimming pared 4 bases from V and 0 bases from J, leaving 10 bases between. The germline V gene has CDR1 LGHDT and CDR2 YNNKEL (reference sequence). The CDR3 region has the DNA TGTGCCAGCAGCCTTCAGCAAGCCTCCTACGAGCAGTACTTC. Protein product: CASSLQQASYEQYF.

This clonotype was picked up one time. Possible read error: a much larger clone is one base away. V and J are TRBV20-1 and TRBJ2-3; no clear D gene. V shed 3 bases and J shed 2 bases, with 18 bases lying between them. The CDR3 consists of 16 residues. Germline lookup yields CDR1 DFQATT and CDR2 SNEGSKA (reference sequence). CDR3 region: CSASPHAADNTDTQYF. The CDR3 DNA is TGCAGTGCTAGCCCACACGCGGCAGACAACACAGATACGCAGTATTTT.

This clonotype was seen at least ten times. CDR3 nucleotides: TGTGCCAGCAGCTTGGTTTCCGGGACAGCCGTGAACACTGAAGCTTTCTTT. Encoded protein: CASSLVSGTAVNTEAFF. This sequence joins TRBV5-6 and TRBJ1-1; TRBD1 matches 7 bases. Losses at the gene ends were 0 bases for V and 0 bases for J; bases not matched to a gene: 8. The CDR3 runs 17 residues. CDR1 and CDR2 (germline): SGHDT, YYEEEE.

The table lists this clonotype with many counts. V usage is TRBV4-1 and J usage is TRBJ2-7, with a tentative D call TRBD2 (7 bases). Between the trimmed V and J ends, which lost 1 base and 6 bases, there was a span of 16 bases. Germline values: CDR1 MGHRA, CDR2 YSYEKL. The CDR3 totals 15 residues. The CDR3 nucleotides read TGCGCCAGCAGCCAAGCCCCCGGGGGGCGCGTCGAGCAGTACTTC. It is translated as CASSQAPGGRVEQYF.

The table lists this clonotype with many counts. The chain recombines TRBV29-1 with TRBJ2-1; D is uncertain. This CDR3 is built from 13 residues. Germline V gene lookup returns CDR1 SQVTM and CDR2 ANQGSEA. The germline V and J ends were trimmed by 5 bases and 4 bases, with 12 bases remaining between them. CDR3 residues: CSVLRSTYNEQFF. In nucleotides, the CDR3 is TGCAGCGTTCTGAGGAGCACATACAATGAGCAGTTCTTC.

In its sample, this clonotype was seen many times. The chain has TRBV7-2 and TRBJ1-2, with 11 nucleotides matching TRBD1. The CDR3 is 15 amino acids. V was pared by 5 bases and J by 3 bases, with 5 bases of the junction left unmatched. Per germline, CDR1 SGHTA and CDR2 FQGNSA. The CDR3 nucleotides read TGTGCCAGCAGCGCCCGGACAGGGGGCCACTATGGCTACACCTTC. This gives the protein CASSARTGGHYGYTF.

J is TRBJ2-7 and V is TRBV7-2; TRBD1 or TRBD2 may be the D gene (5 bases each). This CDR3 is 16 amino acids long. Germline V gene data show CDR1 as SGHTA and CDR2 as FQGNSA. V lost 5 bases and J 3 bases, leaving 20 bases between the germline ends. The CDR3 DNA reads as TGTGCCAGCAGCCTTAATCAAGGGAGCCAGGGCTACGAGCAGTACTTC. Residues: CASSLNQGSQGYEQYF.

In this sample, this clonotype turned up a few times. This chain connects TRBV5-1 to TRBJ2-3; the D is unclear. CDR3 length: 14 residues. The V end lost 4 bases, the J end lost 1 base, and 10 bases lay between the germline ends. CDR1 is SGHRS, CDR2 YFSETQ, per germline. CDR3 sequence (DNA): TGCGCCAGCAGCACCCGACGAGGCACAGATACGCAGTATTTT. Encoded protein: CASSTRRGTDTQYF.

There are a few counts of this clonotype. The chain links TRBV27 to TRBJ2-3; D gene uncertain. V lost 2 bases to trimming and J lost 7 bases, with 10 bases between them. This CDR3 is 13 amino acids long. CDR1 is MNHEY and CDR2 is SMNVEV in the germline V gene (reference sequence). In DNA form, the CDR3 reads TGTGCCAGCAGTTTAGAATCTTTTCATACGCAGTATTTT. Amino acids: CASSLESFHTQYF.

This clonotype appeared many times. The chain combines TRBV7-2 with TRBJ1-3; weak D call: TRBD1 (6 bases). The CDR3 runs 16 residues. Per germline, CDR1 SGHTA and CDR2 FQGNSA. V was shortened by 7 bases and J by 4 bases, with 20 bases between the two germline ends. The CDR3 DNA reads TGTGCCAGCACCAGACCCGGGGACAACGAAGGAAACACCATATATTTT. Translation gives CASTRPGDNEGNTIYF.

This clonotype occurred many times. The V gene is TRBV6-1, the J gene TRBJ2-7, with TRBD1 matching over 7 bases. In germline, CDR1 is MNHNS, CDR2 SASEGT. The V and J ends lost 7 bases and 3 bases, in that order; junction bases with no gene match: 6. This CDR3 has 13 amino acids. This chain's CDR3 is CASTAGGGYEQYF. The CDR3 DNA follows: TGTGCCAGCACTGCAGGGGGTGGCTACGAGCAGTACTTC.

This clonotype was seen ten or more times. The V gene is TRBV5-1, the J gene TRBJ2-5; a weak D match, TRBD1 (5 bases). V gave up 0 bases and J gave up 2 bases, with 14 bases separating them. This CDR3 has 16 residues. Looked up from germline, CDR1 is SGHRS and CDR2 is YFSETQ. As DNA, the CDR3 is TGCGCCAGCAGCTTGGGGGCAGGGAATTTACAAGAGACCCAGTACTTC. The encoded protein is CASSLGAGNLQETQYF.

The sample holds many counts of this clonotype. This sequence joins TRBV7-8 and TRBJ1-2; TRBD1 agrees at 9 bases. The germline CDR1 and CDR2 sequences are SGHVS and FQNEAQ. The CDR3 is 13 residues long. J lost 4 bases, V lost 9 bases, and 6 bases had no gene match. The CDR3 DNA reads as TGTGCCAGTGGACAGGGGTCCAGCTATGGCTACACCTTC. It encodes CASGQGSSYGYTF.

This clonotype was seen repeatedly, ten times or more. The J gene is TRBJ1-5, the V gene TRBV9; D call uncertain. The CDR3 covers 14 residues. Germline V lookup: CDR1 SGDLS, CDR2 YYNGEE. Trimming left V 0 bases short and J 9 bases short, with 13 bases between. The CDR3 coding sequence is TGTGCCAGCAGCGTAGAACCGGGAGCGGGGCCCCAGCATTTT. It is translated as CASSVEPGAGPQHF.

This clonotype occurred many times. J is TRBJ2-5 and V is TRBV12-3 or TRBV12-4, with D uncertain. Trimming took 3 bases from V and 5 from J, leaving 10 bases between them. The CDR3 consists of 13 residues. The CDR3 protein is CASSFLERETQYF. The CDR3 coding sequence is TGTGCCAGCAGTTTCCTGGAGAGGGAGACCCAGTACTTC.

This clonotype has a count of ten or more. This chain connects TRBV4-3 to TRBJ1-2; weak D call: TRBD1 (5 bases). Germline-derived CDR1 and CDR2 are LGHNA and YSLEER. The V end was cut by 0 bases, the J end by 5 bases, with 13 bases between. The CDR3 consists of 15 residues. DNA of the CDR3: TGCGCCAGCAGCCAAGATCGGTCGGGGGGGTATGGCTACACCTTC. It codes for CASSQDRSGGYGYTF.

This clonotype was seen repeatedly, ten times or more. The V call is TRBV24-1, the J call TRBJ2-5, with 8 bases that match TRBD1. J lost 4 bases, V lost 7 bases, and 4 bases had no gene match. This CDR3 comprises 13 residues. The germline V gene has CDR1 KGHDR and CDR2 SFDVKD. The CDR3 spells CATSAQGGETQYF. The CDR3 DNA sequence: TGTGCCACCAGCGCACAGGGGGGAGAGACCCAGTACTTC.

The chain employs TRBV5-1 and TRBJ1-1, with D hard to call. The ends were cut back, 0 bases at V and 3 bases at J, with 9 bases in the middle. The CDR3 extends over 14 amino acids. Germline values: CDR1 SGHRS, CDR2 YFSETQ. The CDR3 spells CASSLEFPDTEAFF. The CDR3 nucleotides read TGCGCCAGCAGCTTGGAATTCCCAGACACTGAAGCTTTCTTT.

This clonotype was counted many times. The chain's CDR3 is CARTSPGHTEAFF. As DNA, the CDR3 is TGTGCCAGGACCTCCCCCGGGCACACTGAAGCTTTCTTT. This chain links TRBV6-2 or TRBV6-3 with TRBJ1-1; D ambiguous. The CDR3 sequence is 13 residues long. Germline V CDR1 and CDR2: MNHEY, SVGEGT. The V end was cut by 9 bases, the J end by 3 bases, with 14 bases between.

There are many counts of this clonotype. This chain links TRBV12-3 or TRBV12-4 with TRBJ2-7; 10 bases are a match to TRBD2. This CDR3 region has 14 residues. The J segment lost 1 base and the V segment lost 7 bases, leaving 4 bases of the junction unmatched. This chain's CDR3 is CASTLTSGSYEQYF. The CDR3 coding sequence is TGTGCCAGCACCCTGACTAGCGGGTCCTACGAGCAGTACTTC.

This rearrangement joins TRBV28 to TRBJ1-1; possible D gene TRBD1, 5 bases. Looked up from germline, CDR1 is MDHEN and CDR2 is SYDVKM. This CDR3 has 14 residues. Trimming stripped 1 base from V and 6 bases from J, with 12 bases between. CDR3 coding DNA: TGTGCCAGCAGTTTATACAAGGCAGGGTCTGAAGCTTTCTTT. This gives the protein CASSLYKAGSEAFF.

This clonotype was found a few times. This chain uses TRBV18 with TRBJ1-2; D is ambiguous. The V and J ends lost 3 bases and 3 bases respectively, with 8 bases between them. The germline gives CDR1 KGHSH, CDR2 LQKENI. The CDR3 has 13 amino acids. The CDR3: CASSPLGYYGYTF. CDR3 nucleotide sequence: TGTGCCAGCTCACCCTTAGGATACTATGGCTACACCTTC. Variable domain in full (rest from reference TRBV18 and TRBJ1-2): NAGVMQNPRHLVRRRGQEARLRCSPMKGHSHVYWYRQLPEEGLKFMVYLQKENIIDESGMPKERFSAEFPKEGPSILRIQQVVRGDSAAYFCASSPLGYYGYTFGSGTRLTVV.

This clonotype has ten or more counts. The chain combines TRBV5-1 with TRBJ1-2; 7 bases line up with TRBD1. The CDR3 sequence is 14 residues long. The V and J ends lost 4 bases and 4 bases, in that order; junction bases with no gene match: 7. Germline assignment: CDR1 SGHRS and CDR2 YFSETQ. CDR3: CASSPGGTAYGYTF. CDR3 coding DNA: TGCGCCAGCAGCCCCGGCGGGACAGCCTATGGCTACACCTTC.

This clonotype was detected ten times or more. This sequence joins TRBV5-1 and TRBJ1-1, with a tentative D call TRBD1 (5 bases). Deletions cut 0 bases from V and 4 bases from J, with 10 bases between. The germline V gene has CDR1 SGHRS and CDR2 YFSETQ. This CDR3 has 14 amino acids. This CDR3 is CASSLGGSATEAFF. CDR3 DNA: TGCGCCAGCAGCTTGGGGGGCTCTGCCACTGAAGCTTTCTTT.